The 6 T cell receptor beta chains below all came from one sample that was sequenced in a study of T cells in Graves' hyperthyroidism and ophthalmopathy. TCR beta CDR3 region amplification was performed from RNA transcripts. The HTBI primer set drove a first-round RT-PCR of the TCR CDR3. Each CDR3 protein gets one entry after TCRdb re-called the multiplex PCR reads with MiXCR. This sample has roughly 600,000 distinct CDR3 sequences, with about 15% found just once. Input material: blood. Receptors originate from a woman aged 50 to 65 with Graves' ophthalmopathy.

This clonotype was counted between two and nine times. This sequence joins TRBV20-1 and TRBJ1-2, with a weak D call TRBD1 (6 bases). CDR3 length equals 13 residues. Deletions cut 2 bases from V and 1 base from J, with 8 bases between. The V gene's germline CDR1 is DFQATT and CDR2 SNEGSKA (reference sequence). The CDR3 spells CSARRGVNYGYTF. The CDR3 nucleotides are TGCAGTGCTAGAAGGGGGGTTAACTATGGCTACACCTTC.

This clonotype has at least ten counts. This chain joins TRBV27 and TRBJ2-1; D uncertain. The CDR3 is 14 residues long. V was shortened by 5 bases and J by 0 bases, with 8 bases between the two germline ends. Germline CDR1 MNHEY, CDR2 SMNVEV (reference sequence). The CDR3 protein is CASSILSSYNEQFF. The CDR3 bases are TGTGCCAGCAGTATACTAAGCTCCTACAATGAGCAGTTCTTC.

This clonotype was seen only a few times. Possible read error: a much larger clone is one base away. The gene calls are TRBV28 and TRBJ1-2; D not resolved. Germline V gene data show CDR1 as MDHEN and CDR2 as SYDVKM. This CDR3 spans 10 amino acids. Trimming pared 4 bases from V and 6 bases from J, leaving 3 bases between. CDR3 region: CASSSNGYTF. Written as DNA, the CDR3 is TGTGCCAGCAGTTCAAATGGCTACACCTTC.

There are many counts of this clonotype. The chain couples TRBV11-2 to TRBJ2-5; D perhaps matches TRBD2 (6 bases). This CDR3 region has 14 residues. Trimming took off 5 bases at V and 5 bases at J, with 15 bases between the two ends. Germline V gene lookup returns CDR1 SGHAT and CDR2 FQNNGV. CDR3 protein: CASSPVLGGETQYF. In DNA form, the CDR3 reads TGTGCCAGCAGCCCGGTTCTTGGGGGGGAGACCCAGTACTTC.

This clonotype was seen many times. The chain joins TRBV11-3 to TRBJ2-2; D might be TRBD1 (5 bases). This CDR3 comprises 14 residues. Trimming cost V 7 bases and J 1 base, with 10 bases left between them. Looked up from germline, CDR1 is SGHNT and CDR2 is YENEEA. CDR3 nucleotides: TGTGCCAGCACCATAACAGGGAACACCGGGGAGCTGTTTTTT. This codes for CASTITGNTGELFF.

This clonotype was counted between two and nine times. J is TRBJ2-3 and V is TRBV9; D is uncertain. The CDR3 has 18 amino acids. Trimming took 3 bases from V and 8 from J, leaving 28 bases between them. CDR1 is SGDLS and CDR2 is YYNGEE in the germline V gene. CDR3 in amino acids: CASSAPIRDITFEGTQYF. The CDR3, as DNA: TGTGCCAGCAGCGCCCCAATACGAGACATTACATTCGAAGGTACGCAGTATTTT. The full variable domain, rest sourced from reference TRBV9 and TRBJ2-3, is DSGVTQTPKHLITATGQRVTLRCSPRSGDLSVYWYQQSLDQGLQFLIQYYNGEERAKGNILERFSAQQFPDLHSELNLSSLELGDSALYFCASSAPIRDITFEGTQYFGPGTRLTVL.